Shown below are 23 T cell receptor beta chains from a single sample sequenced in a study of blood T cell repertoires in COVID-19. The assay was immunoSEQ multiplex PCR, and TCRdb's table has in-frame clones only and misses some. This sample yields around 260,000 clones, of which around 88% are seen a single time; approximately 0.84% belongs to the top ten. The specimen sequenced was peripheral blood. The source is a man younger than 45 with acute or convalescent COVID-19.

J is TRBJ1-2 and V is TRBV28; a possible D gene is TRBD1 (5 bases). The CDR3 sequence is 14 residues long. V was trimmed by 6 bases and J by 1 base, leaving 12 bases between them. Looked up from germline, CDR1 is MDHEN and CDR2 is SYDVKM. The CDR3, as DNA: TGTGCCAGCAGCCCGCGGGGCCGTAACTATGGCTACACCTTC. It is translated as CASSPRGRNYGYTF.

The chain employs TRBV6-5 and TRBJ1-4; 9 positions agree with TRBD1. The CDR3 has 14 amino acids. Trimming at V came to 6 bases and at J to 5 bases, leaving 4 bases not matched to a gene. From germline, CDR1 is MNHEY and CDR2 SVGAGI. As DNA, the CDR3 is TGTGCCAGCAGAACTACAGGGGGCAATGAAAAACTGTTTTTT. Its protein is CASRTTGGNEKLFF.

The count of this clone is one. This chain links TRBV21-1 with TRBJ2-1; the D call in the table, TRBD1, was not verified against the DNA. TRBV21-1 is given as a pseudogene. The CDR3 sequence is 17 residues long. This chain's CDR3 is CASSYPGAGGSYNEQFF. The CDR3 DNA reads TGTGCCAGCAGCTACCCGGGAGCAGGGGGCTCCTACAATGAGCAGTTCTTC.

The V gene is TRBV6-1, the J gene TRBJ1-1; D uncertain. CDR1 is MNHNS, CDR2 SASEGT, per germline. The CDR3 length is 15 residues. V gave up 3 bases and J gave up 3 bases, with 14 bases separating them. The CDR3 protein is CASSESVSPYTEAFF. The CDR3 DNA is TGTGCCAGCAGTGAGTCTGTTTCCCCGTACACTGAAGCTTTCTTT.

The CDR3: CTSSQGDYSGNTIYF. As DNA, the CDR3 is TGCACCAGCAGCCAAGGGGACTACTCTGGAAACACCATATATTTT. V gene TRBV1 combines with J gene TRBJ1-3. TRBV1 is assigned pseudogene status. The CDR3 loop spans 15 amino acids.

The sample holds one count of this clone. This rearrangement joins TRBV29-1 to TRBJ2-3; the match to TRBD2 covers 10 bases. There are 14 residues in the CDR3. Germline values: CDR1 SQVTM, CDR2 ANQGSEA. V was clipped by 7 bases and J by 4 bases; unmatched bases: 8. The CDR3 DNA sequence: TGCAGCGCACCAGCGGGAGGGTGGGCAGATACGCAGTATTTT. It yields the protein CSAPAGGWADTQYF.

This chain joins TRBV19 and TRBJ2-3, with TRBD2 matching 7 bases. The CDR3 is 14 amino acids. V shed 10 bases, J shed 3 bases, and the junction held 10 bases outside the gene matches. CDR1 and CDR2 from the germline V gene are LNHDA and SQIVND (reference sequence). In nucleotides, the CDR3 is TGTGCCACCTCTGGCGGGAGATCAACAGATACGCAGTATTTT. Its protein product is CATSGGRSTDTQYF. The full variable domain, its missing parts supplied by reference TRBV19 and TRBJ2-3, is DGGITQSPKYLFRKEGQNVTLSCEQNLNHDAMYWYRQDPGQGLRLIYYSQIVNDFQKGDIAEGYSVSREKKESFPLTVTSAQKNPTAFYLCATSGGRSTDTQYFGPGTRLTVL.

The chain carries TRBV19 and TRBJ2-2, with D possibly TRBD1 on 6 matching bases. The CDR3 contains 15 residues. V lost 5 bases and J 5 bases, leaving 15 bases between the germline ends. From germline, CDR1 is LNHDA and CDR2 SQIVND (reference sequence). For the CDR3, the DNA is TGTGCCAGTAGTCCCAGAGTAGGGGGAACCGGGGAGCTGTTTTTT. Residues: CASSPRVGGTGELFF. The full variable domain, its missing parts supplied by reference TRBV19 and TRBJ2-2, is DGGITQSPKYLFRKEGQNVTLSCEQNLNHDAMYWYRQDPGQGLRLIYYSQIVNDFQKGDIAEGYSVSREKKESFPLTVTSAQKNPTAFYLCASSPRVGGTGELFFGEGSRLTVL.

This clone has only a few counts. The chain joins TRBV5-1 to TRBJ1-2; 8 positions agree with TRBD1. Trimming at V came to 4 bases and at J to 8 bases, leaving 13 bases not matched to a gene. The CDR3 runs to 15 residues. Germline-derived CDR1 and CDR2 are SGHRS and YFSETQ. CDR3 sequence reads: CASSPSGQGVLGYTF. The DNA for the CDR3 is TGCGCCAGCAGCCCCTCCGGACAGGGAGTGTTAGGCTACACCTTC. Filled out from reference TRBV5-1 and TRBJ1-2, the complete variable domain reads KAGVTQTPRYLIKTRGQQVTLSCSPISGHRSVSWYQQTPGQGLQFLFEYFSETQRNKGNFPGRFSGRQFSNSRSEMNVSTLELGDSALYLCASSPSGQGVLGYTFGSGTRLTVV.

The gene calls are TRBV27 and TRBJ1-1, with 7 bases that match TRBD1. In germline, CDR1 is MNHEY, CDR2 SMNVEV (reference sequence). The CDR3 sequence is 16 residues long. V gave up 6 bases and J gave up 1 base; unmatched junction bases: 11. The CDR3 loop is CASSRYGTAQNTEAFF. The CDR3 DNA is TGTGCCAGCAGCCGCTATGGGACAGCACAGAACACTGAAGCTTTCTTT.

The rearrangement joins TRBV5-1 to TRBJ2-7; tentatively, D is TRBD1 (7 bases). The CDR3 loop spans 13 amino acids. Trimming pared 2 bases from V and 6 bases from J, leaving 12 bases between. Germline V lookup: CDR1 SGHRS, CDR2 YFSETQ. CDR3 in DNA: TGCGCCAGCAGCTTAACAGGGGACTCCGAGCAGTACTTC. Amino acid sequence: CASSLTGDSEQYF.

The chain combines TRBV5-8 with TRBJ1-1, with D possibly matching TRBD1 (5 bases). The V end was cut by 0 bases, the J end by 4 bases, with 13 bases between. CDR1 is SGHTS and CDR2 is YDEGEE in the germline V gene. The CDR3 spans 15 residues. The CDR3 region has the DNA TGTGCCAGCAGCTTGGGGCAGGGAAGGTTCACTGAAGCTTTCTTT. This translates into CASSLGQGRFTEAFF.

The V and J genes are TRBV11-3 and TRBJ2-2; 7 nucleotides agree with TRBD1. This CDR3 contains 14 residues. Germline trimming cut 4 bases from V and 5 bases from J; bases unmatched to any gene: 4. CDR1 is SGHNT, CDR2 YENEEA, per germline. The CDR3 spells CASSSTGQTGELFF. CDR3 nucleotides: TGTGCCAGCAGCTCGACAGGGCAGACCGGGGAGCTGTTTTTT. Together with reference TRBV11-3 and TRBJ2-2, the CDR3 gives the full variable domain: EAGVVQSPRYKIIEKKQPVAFWCNPISGHNTLYWYLQNLGQGPELLIRYENEEAVDDSQLPKDRFSAERLKGVDSTLKIQPAELGDSAVYLCASSSTGQTGELFFGEGSRLTVL.

The chain is built from TRBV14 and TRBJ1-5; unclear D gene. CDR3 length: 13 residues. The germline gives CDR1 SGHDN, CDR2 FVKESK. Trimming shortened V by 0 bases and J by 7 bases, and 7 bases separated the two germline ends. The CDR3 sequence: CASSQDSAQPQHF. DNA for the CDR3: TGTGCCAGCAGCCAAGATTCCGCGCAGCCCCAGCATTTT.

The chain employs TRBV18 and TRBJ1-1, with TRBD1 identical over 10 bases. The germline gives CDR1 KGHSH, CDR2 LQKENI. The CDR3 is made up of 13 amino acids. The V segment lost 6 bases and the J segment 6 bases; nucleotides outside the gene matches: 4. CDR3 in amino acids: CASSKDRGAEAFF. The CDR3 DNA sequence: TGTGCCAGCTCTAAGGACAGGGGGGCTGAAGCTTTCTTT.

The V and J genes are TRBV30 and TRBJ2-1, with 7 bases matching TRBD2. This CDR3 is built from 15 residues. Germline V lookup: CDR1 GTSNPN, CDR2 SVGIG (reference sequence). V dropped 0 bases and J dropped 10; count of bases not matched to a gene: 12. CDR3 sequence: CAWSVTGSGRGEQFF. The CDR3 nucleotides are TGTGCCTGGAGTGTAACTGGATCGGGGAGGGGCGAGCAGTTCTTC.

The genes are TRBV13 and TRBJ2-3, with 9 bases identical to TRBD1. V lost 0 bases, J lost 2 bases, and 6 bases stayed unmatched. The V gene's germline CDR1 is PRHDT and CDR2 FYEKMQ (reference sequence). The CDR3 sequence is 17 residues long. The CDR3 reads CASSLGFRDRATDTQYF. The CDR3 DNA is TGTGCCAGCAGCTTAGGATTTAGGGACAGGGCCACAGATACGCAGTATTTT.

The chain couples TRBV6-2 or TRBV6-3 to TRBJ2-1, with D perhaps TRBD2 (6 bases). V lost 2 bases, J lost 0 bases, and 14 bases lay in between. In germline, CDR1 is MNHEY, CDR2 SVGEGT. CDR3 length: 17 residues. The CDR3 DNA reads TGTGCCAGCAGTTACGTGCCGGGACTCCGCTCCTACAATGAGCAGTTCTTC. Protein sequence: CASSYVPGLRSYNEQFF.

This clone has only one observation. This chain links TRBV5-4 with TRBJ2-5; the D gene is possibly TRBD2 (6 bases). Per the germline V gene, CDR1 is SGHNT and CDR2 is YYREEE (reference sequence). Trimming took off 0 bases at V and 4 bases at J, with 13 bases between the two ends. The CDR3 runs 15 residues. CDR3 amino acids: CASSLAHGRGETQYF. The CDR3 DNA reads as TGTGCCAGCAGCTTGGCCCACGGGAGAGGAGAGACCCAGTACTTC.

The chain carries TRBV10-2 and TRBJ2-3; 10 positions match TRBD2. Per the germline V gene, CDR1 is WSHSY and CDR2 is SAAADI. This CDR3 has 20 amino acids. V gave up 1 base and J gave up 0 bases; unmatched junction bases: 13. The CDR3 is CASSEFLAGADRGSTDTQYF. CDR3 nucleotides: TGCGCCAGCAGTGAGTTCCTAGCGGGGGCAGACCGTGGAAGCACAGATACGCAGTATTTT.

This chain connects TRBV19 to TRBJ2-5, with 9 nucleotides matching TRBD1. CDR3 length: 14 residues. In germline, CDR1 is LNHDA, CDR2 SQIVND (reference sequence). Trimming cost V 4 bases and J 4 bases; bases outside gene matches: 4. The CDR3 loop reads CASSTRGQGETQYF. For the CDR3, the DNA is TGTGCCAGTAGTACCCGGGGACAGGGAGAGACCCAGTACTTC.

Here the CDR3 reads CASSLGQQGVAKNIQYF. As DNA, the CDR3 is TGTGCCAGCAGCTTAGGACAACAGGGGGTAGCCAAAAACATTCAGTACTTC. The V gene is TRBV7-2, the J gene TRBJ2-4; 8 nucleotides line up with TRBD1. There are 17 residues in the CDR3. Germline CDR1 and CDR2: SGHTA and FQGNSA. After removal of 1 base from V and 0 bases from J, the junction contained 5 bases not matched to a gene.

This chain connects TRBV7-2 to TRBJ2-7; TRBD1 matches at 11 bases. Per the germline V gene, CDR1 is SGHTA and CDR2 is FQGNSA. Unmatched junction bases numbered 4, after V lost 5 bases and J lost 4 bases. This CDR3 is built from 14 residues. DNA of the CDR3: TGTGCCAGCAGCAGGGACAGGGGGTGGTACGAGCAGTACTTC. This encodes CASSRDRGWYEQYF.